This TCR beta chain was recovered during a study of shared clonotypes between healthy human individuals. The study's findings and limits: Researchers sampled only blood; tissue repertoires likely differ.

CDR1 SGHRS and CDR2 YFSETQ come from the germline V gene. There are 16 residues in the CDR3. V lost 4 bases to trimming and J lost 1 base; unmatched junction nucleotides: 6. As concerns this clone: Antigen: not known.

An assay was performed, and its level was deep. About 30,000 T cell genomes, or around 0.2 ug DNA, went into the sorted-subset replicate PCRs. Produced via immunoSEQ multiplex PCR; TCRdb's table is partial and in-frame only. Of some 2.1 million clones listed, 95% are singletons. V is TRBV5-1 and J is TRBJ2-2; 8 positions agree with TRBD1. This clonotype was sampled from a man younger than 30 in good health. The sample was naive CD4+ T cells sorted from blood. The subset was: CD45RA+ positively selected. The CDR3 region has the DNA TGCGCCAGCAGCGCTATCGGGACAGGGAACACCGGGGAGCTGTTTTTT. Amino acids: CASSAIGTGNTGELFF.